Following are 21 T cell receptor beta chains from one sample sequenced in a study of Graves' ophthalmopathy and Graves' hyperthyroidism. TCR beta CDR3 regions were amplified from RNA transcripts. Second-round multiplex PCR came after first-round RT-PCR with HTBI primers. TCRdb used MiXCR to reprocess the multiplex PCR reads, holding one entry per CDR3 protein. The repertoire consists of 200,000 to 250,000 distinct CDR3 sequences, with 20% to 25% occurring once and the leading ten covering about 46%. Sequencing input: peripheral blood. All receptors derive from a woman in her fifties or sixties with Graves' ophthalmopathy.

In regard to this clonotype: A junction end diverges from the germline sequence, so it may reflect a read error. This chain links TRBV6-1 with TRBJ1-2; a weak D match, TRBD1 (5 bases). The germline V gene encodes CDR1 MNHNS and CDR2 SASEGT. This CDR3 has 14 amino acids. The CDR3 sequence is CASRGPRDLYGYIF. CDR3 nucleotides: TGTGCCAGCAGAGGTCCCAGGGACCTCTATGGCTACATCTTC.

The V gene is TRBV3-1, the J gene TRBJ2-7, with TRBD2 identical over 8 bases. This CDR3 is 16 amino acids long. J was trimmed by 5 bases and V by 0 bases; bases with no gene match: 9. Germline lookup yields CDR1 LGHDT and CDR2 YNNKEL (reference sequence). In nucleotides, the CDR3 is TGTGCCAGCAGCCAAGATGTAAGCGGGAGAGTGAACGAGCAGTACTTC. Amino acids: CASSQDVSGRVNEQYF.

This clonotype was counted at least ten times. V gene TRBV6-1 combines with J gene TRBJ1-1; TRBD1 matches 7 bases. Germline lookup yields CDR1 MNHNS and CDR2 SASEGT. This CDR3 is 15 amino acids long. The V and J ends lost 6 bases and 0 bases, in that order; junction bases with no gene match: 7. The CDR3 sequence is CASSLDRTMNTEAFF. The CDR3 nucleotides read TGTGCCAGCAGCCTGGACAGGACCATGAACACTGAAGCTTTCTTT.

This clonotype was seen a few times. This sequence joins TRBV7-2 and TRBJ2-4; 8 positions match TRBD2. This CDR3 spans 15 amino acids. Germline V lookup: CDR1 SGHTA, CDR2 FQGNSA. V was pared by 4 bases and J by 9 bases, with 11 bases of the junction left unmatched. CDR3 sequence: CASSSSGTRPFIQYF. In nucleotides, the CDR3 is TGTGCCAGCAGCTCTTCCGGGACTAGACCTTTCATTCAGTACTTC.

This clonotype was detected ten times or more. The chain has TRBV6-5 and TRBJ2-7; perhaps TRBD2 as D (6 bases). The CDR3 contains 12 residues. Deletions cut 8 bases from V and 2 bases from J, with 10 bases between. Germline V gives CDR1 MNHEY, CDR2 SVGAGI. The CDR3 bases are TGTGCCAGCGCCGGCGGGACCTACGAGCAGTACTTC. This translates into CASAGGTYEQYF.

The sample holds many counts of this clonotype. The chain recombines TRBV20-1 with TRBJ2-7; no firm D call. The germline V gene has CDR1 DFQATT and CDR2 SNEGSKA (reference sequence). V lost 2 bases and J 2 bases, leaving 13 bases between the germline ends. The CDR3 spans 14 residues. The CDR3 loop reads CSARLRRGTYEQYF. The CDR3 region has the DNA TGCAGTGCTAGACTTCGGCGCGGAACCTACGAGCAGTACTTC.

This chain joins TRBV12-3 or TRBV12-4 and TRBJ1-1; D ambiguous. The CDR3 length is 13 residues. V shed 6 bases and J shed 10 bases, with 18 bases lying between them. CDR3 in amino acids: CASSQPSSILAFF. DNA for the CDR3: TGTGCCAGCAGCCAACCAAGCTCGATCTTAGCTTTCTTT.

This clonotype was observed a handful of times. The V call is TRBV19, the J call TRBJ2-7, with 8 bases lining up with TRBD2. This CDR3 comprises 17 residues. The germline CDR1 and CDR2 sequences are LNHDA and SQIVND (reference sequence). Unmatched junction bases numbered 12, after V lost 0 bases and J lost 5 bases. This CDR3 reads CASSIDRGGDGADEQYF. The CDR3 region has the DNA TGTGCCAGTAGTATAGACCGGGGGGGAGATGGCGCTGACGAGCAGTACTTC. The full variable domain, its missing parts supplied by reference TRBV19 and TRBJ2-7, is DGGITQSPKYLFRKEGQNVTLSCEQNLNHDAMYWYRQDPGQGLRLIYYSQIVNDFQKGDIAEGYSVSREKKESFPLTVTSAQKNPTAFYLCASSIDRGGDGADEQYFGPGTRLTVT.

The V gene is TRBV3-1, the J gene TRBJ2-5; tentative D call: TRBD2 (6 bases). CDR3 length: 14 amino acids. Germline V lookup: CDR1 LGHDT, CDR2 YNNKEL (reference sequence). Trimming cost V 4 bases and J 3 bases, with 12 bases left between them. This CDR3 is CASSPAWGEETQYF. The CDR3 DNA is TGTGCCAGCAGCCCCGCTTGGGGGGAAGAGACCCAGTACTTC.

A few counts support this clonotype. The V gene is TRBV5-1, the J gene TRBJ2-5; tentative D call: TRBD2 (7 bases). From germline, CDR1 is SGHRS and CDR2 YFSETQ. V lost 5 bases and J lost 5, with 13 bases in between. This CDR3 comprises 13 residues. CDR3 nucleotide sequence: TGCGCCAGCAGTAGGGGGGGCCTGGAGACCCAGTACTTC. This encodes CASSRGGLETQYF.

This clonotype was seen many times. The CDR3 here is CASSYRQGVSYEQYF. DNA for the CDR3: TGTGCCAGCAGTTACCGGCAAGGAGTTTCCTACGAGCAGTACTTC. The chain links TRBV6-2 or TRBV6-3 to TRBJ2-7; D uncertain. CDR3 length equals 15 residues. Trimming left V 2 bases short and J 1 base short, with 12 bases between. Germline assignment: CDR1 MNHEY and CDR2 SVGEGT.

V gene TRBV2 combines with J gene TRBJ2-2; D gene uncertain. The CDR3 contains 13 residues. The germline CDR1 and CDR2 sequences are SNHLY and FYNNEI. The V end was cut by 5 bases, the J end by 3 bases, with 7 bases between. CDR3 residues: CASSPEYTGELFF. CDR3 sequence (DNA): TGTGCCAGCAGTCCAGAGTACACCGGGGAGCTGTTTTTT. Full variable domain (remainder filled in from reference TRBV2 and TRBJ2-2): EPEVTQTPSHQVTQMGQEVILRCVPISNHLYFYWYRQILGQKVEFLVSFYNNEISEKSEIFDDQFSVERPDGSNFTLKIRSTKLEDSAMYFCASSPEYTGELFFGEGSRLTVL.

This chain uses TRBV5-1 with TRBJ1-2; unclear D gene. The germline V gene has CDR1 SGHRS and CDR2 YFSETQ. V was pared by 4 bases and J by 8 bases, with 12 bases between. This CDR3 is 12 amino acids long. CDR3 protein: CASSPERNGYTF. The CDR3, as DNA: TGCGCCAGCAGCCCCGAGAGGAACGGCTACACCTTC.

This clonotype was found many times. The CDR3 DNA reads TGTGCCAGCTCACTGCAGGGGGGGCTGGACGAGCAGTACTTC. Protein sequence: CASSLQGGLDEQYF. The rearrangement uses TRBV18 and TRBJ2-7; D might be TRBD1 or TRBD2, each matching 7 bases. The CDR3 runs to 14 residues. V gave up 4 bases and J gave up 5 bases, with 15 bases separating them. Germline V gene data show CDR1 as KGHSH and CDR2 as LQKENI. Drawing the rest from reference TRBV18 and TRBJ2-7, the complete variable domain is NAGVMQNPRHLVRRRGQEARLRCSPMKGHSHVYWYRQLPEEGLKFMVYLQKENIIDESGMPKERFSAEFPKEGPSILRIQQVVRGDSAAYFCASSLQGGLDEQYFGPGTRLTVT.

This clonotype is a singleton in its sample. The chain recombines TRBV2 with TRBJ2-2, with 7 bases fitting TRBD1. Germline CDR1 and CDR2: SNHLY and FYNNEI. This CDR3 is built from 15 residues. V trimming: 2 bases; J trimming: 4 bases; junction bases outside the gene matches: 4. In nucleotides, the CDR3 is TGTGCCAGCAGTGAAAGGGGGCTGGGCACCGGGGAGCTGTTTTTT. The encoded protein is CASSERGLGTGELFF. The full variable domain, in which reference TRBV2 and TRBJ2-2 provide the parts outside the CDR3, is EPEVTQTPSHQVTQMGQEVILRCVPISNHLYFYWYRQILGQKVEFLVSFYNNEISEKSEIFDDQFSVERPDGSNFTLKIRSTKLEDSAMYFCASSERGLGTGELFFGEGSRLTVL.

This clonotype has just a few counts. The V call is TRBV20-1, the J call TRBJ2-1, with D perhaps matching TRBD2 (6 bases). CDR1 DFQATT and CDR2 SNEGSKA come from the germline V gene (reference sequence). The CDR3 extends over 12 amino acids. The CDR3 sequence: CRAGTRVDEQFF. The CDR3 coding sequence is TGCAGGGCGGGGACCCGTGTGGATGAGCAGTTCTTC.

This clonotype came up many times. V gene TRBV5-5 combines with J gene TRBJ2-5; the D call may be TRBD1 or TRBD2 (5 bases each). The CDR3 is 14 amino acids. CDR1 is SGHKS and CDR2 is YYEKEE in the germline V gene (reference sequence). Trimming pared 1 base from V and 3 bases from J, leaving 10 bases between. CDR3 sequence: CASSLFGAEETQYF. In DNA, the CDR3 is TGTGCCAGCAGCTTGTTCGGGGCAGAAGAGACCCAGTACTTC.

The chain joins TRBV6-1 to TRBJ2-5, with a weak D call TRBD1 (6 bases). V was trimmed by 3 bases and J by 13 bases, leaving 12 bases between them. Germline values: CDR1 MNHNS, CDR2 SASEGT. The CDR3 covers 11 residues. The CDR3 region is CASSDGTPRYF. The CDR3, as DNA: TGTGCCAGCAGTGACGGGACACCCCGGTACTTC.

This clonotype was seen many times. V and J are TRBV27 and TRBJ2-6; D uncertain. The CDR3 covers 17 residues. The V end was cut by 6 bases, the J end by 0 bases, with 15 bases between. Germline lookup yields CDR1 MNHEY and CDR2 SMNVEV (reference sequence). CDR3 amino acids: CASSHQVTYSGANVLTF. As DNA, the CDR3 is TGTGCCAGCAGCCACCAAGTCACCTACTCTGGGGCCAACGTCCTGACTTTC.

This clonotype occurred many times. CDR3 loop: CATSISGRVKTRETQYF. In DNA form, the CDR3 reads TGTGCCACCAGCATTAGCGGGAGGGTTAAGACTAGAGAGACCCAGTACTTC. V is TRBV15 and J is TRBJ2-5; 11 bases are shared with TRBD2. This CDR3 has 17 residues. Germline trimming cut 4 bases from V and 4 bases from J; bases unmatched to any gene: 11. Germline assignment: CDR1 LNHNV and CDR2 YYDKDF (reference sequence). Full variable domain (rest looked up from reference TRBV15 and TRBJ2-5): DAMVIQNPRYQVTQFGKPVTLSCSQTLNHNVMYWYQQKSSQAPKLLFHYYDKDFNNEADTPDNFQSRRPNTSFCFLDIRSPGLGDTAMYLCATSISGRVKTRETQYFGPGTRLLVL.

This clonotype was seen at least ten times. The V and J genes are TRBV12-3 or TRBV12-4 and TRBJ2-4, with D perhaps matching TRBD1 (6 bases). Trimming took off 7 bases at V and 8 bases at J, with 9 bases between the two ends. The CDR3 is 11 residues long. In nucleotides, the CDR3 is TGTGCCAGCACCCCAGGGGACATTCAGTACTTC. Its translation is CASTPGDIQYF.